These 29 T cell receptor beta chains originate from one sample sequenced in a study of T cells after yellow fever vaccination. TCRdb itself ran the 5' RACE reads through MiXCR, one entry per CDR3 protein. Here the sample spans some 600,000 distinct CDR3 sequences, around an eighth being singletons. The specimen comprised PBMCs, sampled on the day of the yellow fever booster vaccination. The receptors here all came from a man aged 30 to 39 who received the YFV17D yellow fever vaccine.

The table lists this clonotype with a few counts. CDR3 amino acids: CSVGPGEGNEQFF. In DNA form, the CDR3 reads TGCAGCGTTGGCCCAGGGGAGGGAAATGAGCAGTTCTTC. The chain recombines TRBV29-1 with TRBJ2-1; perhaps TRBD2 as D (7 bases). V was pared by 4 bases and J by 7 bases, with 14 bases between. Germline CDR1 is SQVTM and CDR2 is ANQGSEA. This CDR3 comprises 13 residues.

This clonotype was recorded a few times. The V and J genes are TRBV19 and TRBJ2-2; 14 nucleotides align to TRBD2. Germline V lookup: CDR1 LNHDA, CDR2 SQIVND (reference sequence). With 3 bases clipped from V and 4 bases from J, the junction kept 16 bases outside the gene matches. The CDR3 totals 21 residues. CDR3 protein: CASSIGGQRLAGGPGTGELFF. In DNA form, the CDR3 reads TGTGCCAGTAGTATTGGCGGACAGCGACTAGCGGGAGGGCCGGGCACCGGGGAGCTGTTTTTT. The whole variable domain, filled in from reference TRBV19 and TRBJ2-2, reads DGGITQSPKYLFRKEGQNVTLSCEQNLNHDAMYWYRQDPGQGLRLIYYSQIVNDFQKGDIAEGYSVSREKKESFPLTVTSAQKNPTAFYLCASSIGGQRLAGGPGTGELFFGEGSRLTVL.

About this clonotype: The junction and the germline gene differ at one end; a read error may be behind it. The rearrangement uses TRBV11-2 and TRBJ1-4, with D hard to call. Germline V gene data show CDR1 as SGHAT and CDR2 as FQNNGV. The CDR3 length is 16 residues. Here the CDR3 DNA reads TGTGCCAGCAGCTCTTCGCCACATCGCGCGCGGGAAAAGCTGTTTTTT. It translates to CASSSSPHRAREKLFF.

The chain employs TRBV29-1 and TRBJ2-1; TRBD1 is a possible D gene (6 bases). Trimming left V 2 bases short and J 0 bases short, with 17 bases between. CDR3 length: 17 residues. Germline V gene lookup returns CDR1 SQVTM and CDR2 ANQGSEA. The CDR3 nucleotides are TGCAGCGTTGAAATCTCAGGGGACCGTCGCTCCTACAATGAGCAGTTCTTC. Protein sequence: CSVEISGDRRSYNEQFF.

The rearrangement uses TRBV28 and TRBJ2-1; TRBD1 is a possible D gene (7 bases). The CDR3 is 16 amino acids. The V gene lost 5 bases and the J gene lost 1 base, with 15 bases spanning the gap. Germline V gives CDR1 MDHEN, CDR2 SYDVKM. In DNA form, the CDR3 reads TGTGCCAGCAGTACGCAGGGGGGTCCATCCTACAATGAGCAGTTCTTC. Protein: CASSTQGGPSYNEQFF.

In its sample, this clonotype was seen a few times. This chain links TRBV7-2 with TRBJ1-1, with TRBD1 identical over 7 bases. The CDR3 is made up of 14 amino acids. Germline-derived CDR1 and CDR2 are SGHTA and FQGNSA. With 7 bases clipped from V and 3 bases from J, the junction kept 8 bases outside the gene matches. For the CDR3, the DNA is TGTGCCAGCACTCAACAGGGGCCTTACACTGAAGCTTTCTTT. It is translated as CASTQQGPYTEAFF.

The chain joins TRBV5-1 to TRBJ1-1; 8 nucleotides match TRBD1. Losses at the gene ends were 4 bases for V and 0 bases for J; bases not matched to a gene: 8. The CDR3 totals 16 residues. Germline V gene data show CDR1 as SGHRS and CDR2 as YFSETQ. CDR3 sequence: CASSQKQGGLNTEAFF. CDR3 nucleotide sequence: TGCGCCAGCAGCCAAAAACAGGGGGGCCTGAACACTGAAGCTTTCTTT.

This chain links TRBV6-2 or TRBV6-3 with TRBJ1-1; 8 bases fit TRBD1. The ends lost 6 bases at V and 2 bases at J; junction bases unmatched: 5. The V gene's germline CDR1 is MNHEY and CDR2 SVGEGT. The CDR3 extends over 14 amino acids. CDR3 amino acids: CASRDRETNTEAFF. As DNA, the CDR3 is TGTGCCAGCAGGGACAGGGAAACAAACACTGAAGCTTTCTTT.

The chain combines TRBV29-1 with TRBJ2-2; D tentatively fits TRBD1 or TRBD2 (5 bases each). CDR3 length: 14 residues. V lost 5 bases to trimming and J lost 6 bases, with 16 bases between them. Germline values: CDR1 SQVTM, CDR2 ANQGSEA. CDR3 sequence (DNA): TGCAGCGTTCACGGGGCCTCAGGACCCGGGGAGCTGTTTTTT. Protein sequence: CSVHGASGPGELFF.

The rearrangement joins TRBV7-9 to TRBJ2-7; 8 bases are a match to TRBD1. The J segment lost 3 bases and the V segment lost 5 bases, leaving 9 bases of the junction unmatched. This CDR3 has 15 amino acids. The germline CDR1 and CDR2 sequences are SEHNR and FQNEAQ (reference sequence). In DNA form, the CDR3 reads TGTGCCAGCAGCCCGGACAGGGACTCTTTCTACGAGCAGTACTTC. Translation: CASSPDRDSFYEQYF.

This clonotype was detected a few times. The chain combines TRBV7-2 with TRBJ2-6; either TRBD1 or TRBD2 may fit D (7 bases each). V shed 7 bases and J shed 5 bases, with 18 bases lying between them. The V gene's germline CDR1 is SGHTA and CDR2 FQGNSA. This CDR3 contains 16 residues. As DNA, the CDR3 is TGTGCCAGCACCCAGGGGGGGGGCGCGAGGGCCAACGTCCTGACTTTC. This encodes CASTQGGGARANVLTF.

The chain combines TRBV18 with TRBJ2-1; D gene ambiguous. Trimming removed 2 bases from V and 0 bases from J, with 8 bases in between. Germline V gene sequence: CDR1 KGHSH, CDR2 LQKENI. The CDR3 sequence is 15 residues long. The CDR3 bases are TGTGCCAGCTCACCAGTACTCGGCTCCTACAATGAGCAGTTCTTC. Translated, it gives CASSPVLGSYNEQFF.

The chain uses TRBV7-2 and TRBJ1-1, with TRBD1 as a possible D gene (5 bases). The CDR3 has 14 residues. CDR1 and CDR2 from the germline V gene are SGHTA and FQGNSA. Trimming cost V 5 bases and J 0 bases, with 10 bases left between them. CDR3 region: CASSRRGMNTEAFF. CDR3 DNA sequence: TGTGCCAGCAGCCGTCGGGGGATGAACACTGAAGCTTTCTTT.

This clonotype turned up a few times. The chain has TRBV10-3 and TRBJ2-7; 8 nucleotides agree with TRBD2. The CDR3 contains 16 residues. Germline loops: CDR1 ENHRY, CDR2 SYGVKD. The J segment lost 7 bases and the V segment lost 1 base, leaving 12 bases of the junction unmatched. The CDR3 sequence: CAISELSGSGPGEQYF. CDR3 nucleotide sequence: TGTGCCATCAGTGAGTTAAGCGGGAGTGGGCCGGGAGAGCAGTACTTC.

The chain joins TRBV4-3 to TRBJ2-7; TRBD2 matches 10 bases. Germline V gives CDR1 LGHNA, CDR2 YSLEER. The V segment lost 0 bases and the J segment 3 bases; nucleotides outside the gene matches: 8. The CDR3 runs to 17 residues. This CDR3 is CASSQDAALAGDYEQYF. DNA of the CDR3: TGCGCCAGCAGCCAAGATGCGGCTCTAGCGGGAGACTACGAGCAGTACTTC.

The J gene is TRBJ2-7, the V gene TRBV9; D is perhaps TRBD2 (6 bases). V gave up 8 bases and J gave up 3 bases, with 18 bases separating them. The germline gives CDR1 SGDLS, CDR2 YYNGEE. CDR3 length equals 14 residues. The CDR3 spells CARTVPAGNYEQYF. The CDR3 DNA reads as TGTGCCAGGACAGTCCCAGCGGGTAACTACGAGCAGTACTTC.

The chain has TRBV19 and TRBJ2-7; 7 nucleotides align to TRBD1. Germline V gene sequence: CDR1 LNHDA, CDR2 SQIVND (reference sequence). Trimming at V came to 5 bases and at J to 3 bases, leaving 4 bases not matched to a gene. The CDR3 runs 13 residues. The CDR3 bases are TGTGCCAGTAGTGGGGACAGACACTACGAGCAGTACTTC. Its translation is CASSGDRHYEQYF.

The rearrangement links TRBV11-1 to TRBJ2-7; TRBD1 matches 11 bases. Germline V CDR1 and CDR2: SGHAT, FQDESV (reference sequence). This CDR3 region has 14 residues. V lost 10 bases to trimming and J lost 4 bases; unmatched junction nucleotides: 9. The CDR3 is CATPGTGGIYEQYF. DNA of the CDR3: TGTGCCACCCCAGGGACAGGGGGTATTTACGAGCAGTACTTC.

This clonotype has ten or more counts. The V and J genes are TRBV5-1 and TRBJ2-7; no clear D gene. Germline V lookup: CDR1 SGHRS, CDR2 YFSETQ. CDR3 length equals 12 residues. Trimming stripped 4 bases from V and 5 bases from J, with 10 bases between. The CDR3 coding sequence is TGCGCCAGCAGCAGGACCCAAGACGAGCAGTACTTC. Translation gives CASSRTQDEQYF.

In its sample, this clonotype was seen many times. This chain uses TRBV3-1 with TRBJ2-2; 7 bases line up with TRBD2. V lost 2 bases, J lost 5 bases, and 5 bases stayed unmatched. The CDR3 totals 15 residues. Germline V CDR1 and CDR2: LGHDT, YNNKEL (reference sequence). The CDR3 nucleotides are TGTGCCAGCAGCCAAAGGACTAGTAGTACCGGGGAGCTGTTTTTT. Its protein is CASSQRTSSTGELFF.

The chain uses TRBV5-1 and TRBJ2-1, with D possibly matching TRBD2 (6 bases). Looked up from germline, CDR1 is SGHRS and CDR2 is YFSETQ. Trimming left V 4 bases short and J 3 bases short, with 20 bases between. This CDR3 spans 17 amino acids. The CDR3 DNA reads TGCGCCAGCAGCCTAAATACTAGCCGCGGCAACTACAATGAGCAGTTCTTC. This codes for CASSLNTSRGNYNEQFF.

This clonotype showed up just a few times. The chain uses TRBV29-1 and TRBJ1-3; no definite D call. There are 16 residues in the CDR3. Germline CDR1 is SQVTM and CDR2 is ANQGSEA. Trimming removed 4 bases at V and 5 bases at J, with 21 bases between. DNA of the CDR3: TGCAGCGTTGGATGCTGTCAAACAGAGAGAAGAAACACCATATATTTT. The encoded protein is CSVGCCQTERRNTIYF. Based on the CDR3 plus reference TRBV29-1 and TRBJ1-3, the full variable domain is SAVISQKPSRDICQRGTSLTIQCQVDSQVTMMFWYRQQPGQSLTLIATANQGSEATYESGFVIDKFPISRPNLTFSTLTVSNMSPEDSSIYLCSVGCCQTERRNTIYFGEGSWLTVV.

In its sample, this clonotype was seen a few times. This chain uses TRBV7-2 with TRBJ2-5, with 15 bases that match TRBD2. The ends lost 6 bases at V and 4 bases at J; junction bases unmatched: 6. Germline CDR1 is SGHTA and CDR2 is FQGNSA. This CDR3 comprises 16 residues. CDR3 bases: TGTGCCAGCAGTAAGGGACTAGCGGGAGGAGGAGAGACCCAGTACTTC. Its protein is CASSKGLAGGGETQYF. The whole variable domain, remainder taken from reference TRBV7-2 and TRBJ2-5, is GAGVSQSPSNKVTEKGKDVELRCDPISGHTALYWYRQSLGQGLEFLIYFQGNSAPDKSGLPSDRFSAERTGGSVSTLTIQRTQQEDSAVYLCASSKGLAGGGETQYFGPGTRLLVL.

The chain joins TRBV6-1 to TRBJ1-1; 8 positions match TRBD1. Trimming removed 7 bases from V and 1 base from J; junction bases left unmatched: 5. Germline lookup yields CDR1 MNHNS and CDR2 SASEGT. This CDR3 is 14 amino acids long. The DNA for the CDR3 is TGTGCCAGCAACTTAGGGACAGGGAACACTGAAGCTTTCTTT. Translating it yields CASNLGTGNTEAFF.

The chain is built from TRBV21-1 and TRBJ2-5; the DNA was not compared with TRBD2, the D call given in the table. TRBV21-1 is a recognized pseudogene. The CDR3 has 13 residues. CDR3 in amino acids: CASSREREETQYF. Here the CDR3 DNA reads TGTGCCAGCAGCAGAGAGAGGGAAGAGACCCAGTACTTC.

Regarding this clonotype: The junction shows a germline mismatch at one end, possibly a read error. This chain uses TRBV30 with TRBJ1-1; 9 bases line up with TRBD1. This CDR3 spans 18 amino acids. Germline CDR1 is GTSNPN and CDR2 is SVGIG (reference sequence). The DNA for the CDR3 is TGTGCCTGGAGTAGTTCCGGGACAGGGTTCAGTCTGAACCCTGAAGCTTTCTTT. The encoded protein is CAWSSSGTGFSLNPEAFF.

This clonotype came up a few times. The DNA of the CDR3 is TGTGCCAGCTTACGACAGCTCTCCGCTAGCACAGATACGCAGTATTTT. Its translation: CASLRQLSASTDTQYF. The chain joins TRBV6-1 to TRBJ2-3, with D possibly matching TRBD1 (5 bases). Germline CDR1 reads MNHNS; CDR2 reads SASEGT. This CDR3 region has 16 residues. The germline V and J ends were trimmed by 8 bases and 0 bases, with 18 bases remaining between them.

In this sample, this clonotype turned up a few times. The V call is TRBV9, the J call TRBJ2-1; TRBD2 aligns across 8 bases. The CDR3 consists of 20 residues. V gave up 0 bases and J gave up 1 base; unmatched junction bases: 15. Germline CDR1 SGDLS, CDR2 YYNGEE. The CDR3 DNA sequence: TGTGCCAGCAGCGTAGCAGGTTCTGGAGCGGGAGCGGTATCCTACAATGAGCAGTTCTTC. Its translation is CASSVAGSGAGAVSYNEQFF.

CDR3 in DNA: TGTGCCAGCAGTATGGGGGTTGGTGGCTACACCTTC. Its translation: CASSMGVGGYTF. The chain carries TRBV12-3 or TRBV12-4 and TRBJ1-2; the D gene is possibly TRBD1 (5 bases). CDR3 length: 12 residues. Trimming took 5 bases from V and 7 from J, leaving 11 bases between them.